Shown below are 32 T cell receptor beta chains from a single sample sequenced in a study of OX40 agonist ivuxolimab in advanced cancers. The repertoire was sequenced with immunoSEQ multiplex PCR; TCRdb's copy has only in-frame clones and lacks some. This sample has about 53,000 clones, with 88% found just once. Specimen: CD4+ or CD8+ T cells sorted from blood, collected in a trial of the OX40 agonist ivuxolimab. All receptors derive from an adult with an advanced solid tumor such as melanoma, head and neck, liver or kidney cancer.

The chain carries TRBV7-3 and TRBJ2-7, with D uncertain. Trimming shortened V by 0 bases and J by 2 bases, and 8 bases separated the two germline ends. Germline V gene lookup returns CDR1 SGHTA and CDR2 FQGTGA. This CDR3 is 14 amino acids long. The CDR3 spells CASSLTPDPYEQYF. In nucleotides, the CDR3 is TGTGCCAGCAGCTTAACTCCTGATCCCTACGAGCAGTACTTC.

This clone was seen a few times. Other nucleotide sequences in the sample specify the same CDR3. The chain recombines TRBV27 with TRBJ2-1; D uncertain. The CDR3 is made up of 11 amino acids. Germline CDR1 and CDR2: MNHEY and SMNVEV (reference sequence). The V gene lost 6 bases and the J gene lost 4 bases, with 4 bases spanning the gap. CDR3 loop: CASSLYNEQFF. The CDR3 bases are TGTGCCAGCAGCCTATACAATGAGCAGTTCTTC.

The rearrangement joins TRBV10-3 to TRBJ2-7, with TRBD1 identical over 8 bases. V lost 0 bases, J lost 3 bases, and 1 base stayed unmatched. The CDR3 loop spans 14 amino acids. Per the germline V gene, CDR1 is ENHRY and CDR2 is SYGVKD. CDR3 amino acids: CAISESTGGYEQYF. DNA for the CDR3: TGTGCCATCAGTGAGTCAACAGGGGGCTACGAGCAGTACTTC.

V gene TRBV11-2 combines with J gene TRBJ2-3; D not certain. The CDR3 has 13 amino acids. Between the trimmed V and J ends, which lost 6 bases and 2 bases, there was a span of 9 bases. The germline CDR1 and CDR2 sequences are SGHAT and FQNNGV. This CDR3 reads CASSLIPTDTQYF. The CDR3 DNA reads as TGTGCCAGCAGTTTAATCCCCACAGATACGCAGTATTTT. Full variable domain (rest looked up from reference TRBV11-2 and TRBJ2-3): EAGVAQSPRYKIIEKRQSVAFWCNPISGHATLYWYQQILGQGPKLLIQFQNNGVVDDSQLPKDRFSAERLKGVDSTLKIQPAKLEDSAVYLCASSLIPTDTQYFGPGTRLTVL.

This chain links TRBV7-9 with TRBJ2-2; D is perhaps TRBD2 (6 bases). Trimming stripped 6 bases from V and 7 bases from J, with 12 bases between. This CDR3 is 13 amino acids long. The germline gives CDR1 SEHNR, CDR2 FQNEAQ (reference sequence). The chain's CDR3 is CASSSWEVGELFF. DNA for the CDR3: TGTGCCAGCAGTTCCTGGGAGGTCGGGGAGCTGTTTTTT.

The V gene is TRBV5-4, the J gene TRBJ1-2; D is unclear. Germline V gene lookup returns CDR1 SGHNT and CDR2 YYREEE (reference sequence). V was clipped by 5 bases and J by 8 bases, with 10 bases between them. The CDR3 contains 11 residues. The CDR3 DNA follows: TGTGCCAGCAGGTTAAGGGAAGGCTACACCTTC. Protein product: CASRLREGYTF. Together with reference TRBV5-4 and TRBJ1-2, the CDR3 gives the full variable domain: ETGVTQSPTHLIKTRGQQVTLRCSSQSGHNTVSWYQQALGQGPQFIFQYYREEENGRGNFPPRFSGLQFPNYSSELNVNALELDDSALYLCASRLREGYTFGSGTRLTVV.

V gene TRBV14 combines with J gene TRBJ2-2; D possibly corresponds to TRBD1 (6 bases). There are 15 residues in the CDR3. V was cut by 1 base and J by 5 bases, with 11 bases left in between. CDR1 is SGHDN, CDR2 FVKESK, per germline. The CDR3 DNA reads as TGTGCCAGCAGCCAAGTAATGGGGGCAACCGGGGAGCTGTTTTTT. It yields the protein CASSQVMGATGELFF.

The chain uses TRBV15 and TRBJ1-4, with 9 positions matching TRBD1. Germline V lookup: CDR1 LNHNV, CDR2 YYDKDF (reference sequence). Germline trimming cut 2 bases from V and 3 bases from J; bases unmatched to any gene: 16. The CDR3 length is 20 residues. CDR3: CATSRTPREKGDRANEKLFF. The CDR3 nucleotides read TGTGCCACCAGCAGAACCCCCAGGGAAAAAGGGGACAGGGCTAATGAAAAACTGTTTTTT.

The gene calls are TRBV5-1 and TRBJ2-5; possible D gene TRBD1, 5 bases. Trimming removed 2 bases at V and 4 bases at J, with 18 bases between. Germline V gives CDR1 SGHRS, CDR2 YFSETQ. The CDR3 totals 16 residues. Here the CDR3 reads CASSFLGAAQGETQYF. The CDR3, as DNA: TGCGCCAGCAGCTTTTTAGGGGCCGCCCAGGGAGAGACCCAGTACTTC.

The V and J genes are TRBV7-7 and TRBJ1-1; no reliable D call. The CDR3 has 10 amino acids. With 5 bases removed from V and 9 bases from J, the gap between germline ends came to 7 bases. Germline V gene data show CDR1 as SSHAT and CDR2 as FNYEAQ (reference sequence). The CDR3 is CASSPEKAFF. CDR3 sequence (DNA): TGTGCCAGCAGCCCTGAAAAAGCTTTCTTT. Looking up the rest from reference TRBV7-7 and TRBJ1-1 gives the full variable domain: GAGVSQSPRYKVTKRGQDVTLRCDPISSHATLYWYQQALGQGPEFLTYFNYEAQPDKSGLPSDRFSAERPEGSISTLTIQRTEQRDSAMYRCASSPEKAFFGQGTRLTVV.

V is TRBV27 and J is TRBJ2-1; D not resolved. The ends were cut back, 2 bases at V and 3 bases at J, with 5 bases in the middle. The germline gives CDR1 MNHEY, CDR2 SMNVEV (reference sequence). The CDR3 loop spans 13 amino acids. This chain's CDR3 is CASSLGHYNEQFF. In DNA, the CDR3 is TGTGCCAGCAGTTTAGGTCACTACAATGAGCAGTTCTTC.

The J gene is TRBJ2-3, the V gene TRBV5-6, with TRBD1 identical over 7 bases. Germline CDR1 SGHDT, CDR2 YYEEEE. This CDR3 spans 16 amino acids. With 0 bases clipped from V and 2 bases from J, the junction kept 6 bases outside the gene matches. CDR3 residues: CASSLAGTEFTDTQYF. CDR3 bases: TGTGCCAGCAGCTTGGCGGGGACAGAATTCACAGATACGCAGTATTTT.

The chain has TRBV28 and TRBJ1-4, with D uncertain. This CDR3 spans 15 amino acids. In germline, CDR1 is MDHEN, CDR2 SYDVKM. V was cut by 2 bases and J by 3 bases, with 10 bases left in between. CDR3: CASSLRPPANEKLFF. CDR3 coding DNA: TGTGCCAGCAGTTTACGGCCCCCGGCTAATGAAAAACTGTTTTTT.

The V and J genes are TRBV6-1 and TRBJ2-2; possibly TRBD1 for D (5 bases). The CDR3 has 16 residues. Germline V gives CDR1 MNHNS, CDR2 SASEGT. V lost 4 bases and J lost 5, with 17 bases in between. The CDR3 here is CASSGTRALVTGELFF. As DNA, the CDR3 is TGTGCCAGCAGTGGGACAAGGGCGTTGGTGACCGGGGAGCTGTTTTTT.

The chain links TRBV2 to TRBJ1-6; possible D gene TRBD1, 6 bases. The length of the CDR3 is 15 residues. Germline CDR1 SNHLY, CDR2 FYNNEI. Trimming shortened V by 8 bases and J by 1 base, and 12 bases separated the two germline ends. The CDR3 DNA follows: TGTGCCAGCCGGGTGGGGGCGTCCTATAATTCACCCCTCCACTTT. It yields the protein CASRVGASYNSPLHF.

The gene calls are TRBV7-9 and TRBJ1-2; D perhaps matches TRBD1 (5 bases). Trimming cost V 3 bases and J 2 bases, with 10 bases left between them. The CDR3 totals 14 residues. Germline assignment: CDR1 SEHNR and CDR2 FQNEAQ (reference sequence). The CDR3 sequence is CASSLGEVNYGYTF. DNA for the CDR3: TGTGCCAGCAGCTTGGGGGAAGTGAACTATGGCTACACCTTC.

The V gene is TRBV7-9, the J gene TRBJ1-2; no reliable D call. The CDR3 covers 14 residues. The V and J ends lost 1 base and 2 bases respectively, with 8 bases between them. Germline V gene sequence: CDR1 SEHNR, CDR2 FQNEAQ (reference sequence). CDR3 in DNA: TGTGCCAGCAGCTTAGGTGGACTCAACTATGGCTACACCTTC. Encoded protein: CASSLGGLNYGYTF. Drawing the rest from reference TRBV7-9 and TRBJ1-2, the complete variable domain is DTGVSQNPRHKITKRGQNVTFRCDPISEHNRLYWYRQTLGQGPEFLTYFQNEAQLEKSRLLSDRFSAERPKGSFSTLEIQRTEQGDSAMYLCASSLGGLNYGYTFGSGTRLTVV.

The rearrangement links TRBV30 to TRBJ2-1; D remains ambiguous. V was pared by 5 bases and J by 5 bases, with 16 bases between. CDR1 and CDR2 (germline): GTSNPN, SVGIG (reference sequence). This CDR3 has 14 residues. The CDR3 DNA follows: TGTGCCTGGGGGGTGGGTTCTGTTAACAATGAGCAGTTCTTC. Its translation is CAWGVGSVNNEQFF.

The gene calls are TRBV25-1 and TRBJ1-2; D uncertain. V dropped 10 bases and J dropped 5 bases, with 17 bases sitting between them. The germline V gene has CDR1 MGHDK and CDR2 SYGVNS. This CDR3 has 13 residues. The CDR3 spells CATQSGTTYGYTF. As DNA, the CDR3 is TGTGCCACCCAGAGTGGCACCACATATGGCTACACCTTC.

The genes are TRBV4-1 and TRBJ1-4, with no clear D. The V end was cut by 0 bases, the J end by 10 bases, with 6 bases between. The CDR3 consists of 12 residues. The germline V gene has CDR1 MGHRA and CDR2 YSYEKL. CDR3 in amino acids: CASSQDGGKLFF. Written as DNA, the CDR3 is TGCGCCAGCAGCCAAGATGGTGGAAAACTGTTTTTT.

The chain couples TRBV19 to TRBJ2-1; D call uncertain. The CDR3 is 13 residues long. From germline, CDR1 is LNHDA and CDR2 SQIVND (reference sequence). V was trimmed by 3 bases and J by 0 bases, leaving 3 bases between them. CDR3 in DNA: TGTGCCAGTAGTATCGCCTCCTACAATGAGCAGTTCTTC. Translating it yields CASSIASYNEQFF.

The CDR3 bases are TGTGCCAGCAGTTTGACAGAAAACCCTAACTATGGCTACACCTTC. Protein sequence: CASSLTENPNYGYTF. The genes are TRBV6-5 and TRBJ1-2; perhaps TRBD1 as D (5 bases). This CDR3 has 15 residues. The germline CDR1 and CDR2 sequences are MNHEY and SVGAGI. Trimming removed 4 bases from V and 0 bases from J, with 12 bases in between.

CDR3 sequence reads: CASSPTGNSYGYTF. CDR3 nucleotides: TGCGCCAGCAGCCCGACAGGGAATTCCTATGGCTACACCTTC. The V gene is TRBV4-1, the J gene TRBJ1-2; 7 nucleotides line up with TRBD1. CDR3 length equals 14 residues. V lost 4 bases to trimming and J lost 4 bases; unmatched junction nucleotides: 6. Germline V gene lookup returns CDR1 MGHRA and CDR2 YSYEKL.

The rearrangement joins TRBV5-1 to TRBJ1-6; perhaps TRBD1 as D (5 bases). Germline V CDR1 and CDR2: SGHRS, YFSETQ. Trimming shortened V by 4 bases and J by 10 bases, and 18 bases separated the two germline ends. The CDR3 is made up of 15 amino acids. This CDR3 reads CASSAREGWGSPLHF. The CDR3 DNA is TGCGCCAGCAGCGCTCGGGAGGGATGGGGGTCACCCCTCCACTTT.

J is TRBJ2-7 and V is TRBV5-6, with TRBD1 as a possible D gene (5 bases). This CDR3 is 16 amino acids long. Trimming removed 0 bases at V and 1 base at J, with 14 bases between. Germline CDR1 and CDR2: SGHDT and YYEEEE. CDR3 DNA: TGTGCCAGCAGCTTGGCCGATATGGGGCCTTCCTACGAGCAGTACGTC. Translating gives CASSLADMGPSYEQYV.

The J gene is TRBJ2-1, the V gene TRBV7-6, with 7 bases matching TRBD1. V lost 5 bases and J lost 2; bases outside the gene matches: 15. This CDR3 contains 18 residues. Per germline, CDR1 SGHVS and CDR2 FNYEAQ. CDR3 sequence (DNA): TGTGCCAGCAGCCGCACCTCTCCAGGGGGACGTGCCTACAATGAGCAGTTCTTC. Translating gives CASSRTSPGGRAYNEQFF. Based on the CDR3 plus reference TRBV7-6 and TRBJ2-1, the full variable domain is GAGVSQSPRYKVTKRGQDVALRCDPISGHVSLYWYRQALGQGPEFLTYFNYEAQQDKSGLPNDRFSAERPEGSISTLTIQRTEQRDSAMYRCASSRTSPGGRAYNEQFFGPGTRLTVL.

The chain joins TRBV25-1 to TRBJ1-1; the match to TRBD1 covers 7 bases. With 2 bases clipped from V and 2 bases from J, the junction kept 2 bases outside the gene matches. The CDR3 length is 14 residues. CDR1 and CDR2 from the germline V gene are MGHDK and SYGVNS. The CDR3 DNA is TGTGCCAGCAGTGAAGCAGGGGGTAACACTGAAGCTTTCTTT. Its translation: CASSEAGGNTEAFF.

This chain links TRBV28 with TRBJ2-3, with D possibly matching TRBD2 (6 bases). The germline V gene has CDR1 MDHEN and CDR2 SYDVKM. The germline V and J ends were trimmed by 2 bases and 6 bases, with 18 bases remaining between them. CDR3 length equals 16 residues. CDR3 sequence reads: CASSLGSLGRGDTQYF. The CDR3, as DNA: TGTGCCAGCAGTTTAGGTTCCTTGGGGCGGGGTGATACGCAGTATTTT.

The rearrangement joins TRBV6-5 to TRBJ2-1; no clear D. The CDR3 loop spans 14 amino acids. Germline V CDR1 and CDR2: MNHEY, SVGAGI. The V gene lost 5 bases and the J gene lost 2 bases, with 10 bases spanning the gap. The CDR3 reads CASSRWTAYNEQFF. CDR3 DNA sequence: TGTGCCAGCAGTCGCTGGACGGCCTACAATGAGCAGTTCTTC.

This chain links TRBV19 with TRBJ1-2; D not certain. This CDR3 has 15 amino acids. Germline CDR1 LNHDA, CDR2 SQIVND (reference sequence). V shed 10 bases and J shed 4 bases, with 22 bases lying between them. CDR3 sequence reads: CATTNWFGLGYGYTF. In nucleotides, the CDR3 is TGTGCCACCACGAACTGGTTTGGGCTGGGCTATGGCTACACCTTC.

This sequence joins TRBV13 and TRBJ2-5, with D possibly matching TRBD2 (6 bases). Between the trimmed V and J ends, which lost 6 bases and 0 bases, there was a span of 17 bases. Per germline, CDR1 PRHDT and CDR2 FYEKMQ (reference sequence). The CDR3 runs to 16 residues. The CDR3 here is CASSHGTSTYQETQYF. In nucleotides, the CDR3 is TGTGCCAGCAGTCACGGGACTTCGACTTACCAAGAGACCCAGTACTTC.

The chain has TRBV9 and TRBJ2-1; perhaps TRBD2 as D (5 bases). Trimming removed 2 bases from V and 3 bases from J, with 12 bases in between. This CDR3 is built from 15 residues. Germline CDR1 is SGDLS and CDR2 is YYNGEE. The CDR3 DNA reads as TGTGCCAGCAGCGTCGGGGATGGAGTCTACAATGAGCAGTTCTTC. Its translation is CASSVGDGVYNEQFF.